This T cell receptor beta chain appears in the sequencing data of a study of T cells expressing NK-cell markers. Overall study: Most of the eight sequenced donors tested HCMV-seropositive; one tested seronegative.

CDR3 length: 15 residues. TCRdb re-analyzed the 5' RACE reads; it lists each CDR3 protein once, without DNA. The sample includes 500,000 to 600,000 distinct CDR3 sequences. This chain joins TRBV12-3 or TRBV12-4 and TRBJ2-3; TCRdb's D call, TRBD2, is unchecked because there is no DNA. This TCR came from a man between 18 and 29 years old in good health. The sequencing input was blood T cells: a sorted CD56 or NKG2C T cell subset, CD4+ or CD8+ T cells, or bulk PBMC T cells (not recorded which). The CDR3 reads CASSLDSGSTDTQYF.